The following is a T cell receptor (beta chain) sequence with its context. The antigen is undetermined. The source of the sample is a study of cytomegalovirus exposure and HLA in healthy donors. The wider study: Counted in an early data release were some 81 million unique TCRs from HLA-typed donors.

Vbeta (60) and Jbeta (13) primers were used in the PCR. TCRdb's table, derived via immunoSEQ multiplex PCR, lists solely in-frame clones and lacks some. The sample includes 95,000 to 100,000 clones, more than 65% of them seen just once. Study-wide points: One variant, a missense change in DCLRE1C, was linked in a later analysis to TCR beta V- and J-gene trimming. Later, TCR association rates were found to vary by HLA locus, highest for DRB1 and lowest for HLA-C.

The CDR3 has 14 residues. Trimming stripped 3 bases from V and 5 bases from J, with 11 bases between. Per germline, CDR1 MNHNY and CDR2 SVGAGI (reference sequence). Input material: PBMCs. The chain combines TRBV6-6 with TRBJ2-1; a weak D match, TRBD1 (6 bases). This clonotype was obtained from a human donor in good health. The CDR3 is CASSYGTLDNEQFF. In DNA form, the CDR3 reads TGTGCCAGCAGTTATGGGACACTTGACAATGAGCAGTTCTTC.